This TCR beta chain was recorded in a study of cytomegalovirus exposure and HLA in healthy donors. Study-wide points: A later analysis appeared to link common viral pathogens to several of the most significant clusters. Later analysis demonstrated an association between a missense DCLRE1C variant and TCR beta V- and J-gene trimming. Diagnosis of cytomegalovirus status made by the classifier reportedly showed high specificity and sensitivity.

Primers: 60 Vbeta forward and 13 Jbeta reverse. The repertoire was sequenced with immunoSEQ multiplex PCR; TCRdb's copy has only in-frame clones and lacks some. The sample contains tens of thousands of clones, 70% to 90% of which appear only once. On this clone: What it binds is not known.

The CDR3 is 13 amino acids. Per the germline V gene, CDR1 is SGHNT and CDR2 is YYREEE (reference sequence). The ends were cut back, 2 bases at V and 6 bases at J, with 11 bases in the middle. The sequence was collected from a male donor in good health and CMV-seronegative. This chain joins TRBV5-4 and TRBJ1-2; no clear D gene. The source material was PBMCs. The CDR3 loop reads CASSLVPEDGYTF. In DNA, the CDR3 is TGTGCCAGCAGCTTAGTGCCCGAGGATGGCTACACCTTC.